This TCR beta chain comes out of a study of T-cell memory formation after mild COVID-19. TCRdb fed the 5' RACE reads into MiXCR, producing one record per CDR3 protein. Among about 200,000 distinct CDR3 sequences listed, around 9.5% were seen once. The V gene's germline CDR1 is DFQATT and CDR2 SNEGSKA (reference sequence). This CDR3 is built from 12 residues. Deletions cut 3 bases from V and 14 bases from J, with 16 bases between. This clonotype was detected only a few times. The sequence came from a young man who had mild COVID-19 (a few samples of this study predate the infection). Cell type and time point are not known. This rearrangement joins TRBV20-1 to TRBJ1-4; D perhaps matches TRBD1 (5 bases). The specimen sequenced was PBMCs or a T cell subset sorted from them (not recorded which). DNA of the CDR3: TGCAGTGCTAGCAGGCAGGGTACGGGGCTGTTTTTT. Protein sequence: CSASRQGTGLFF.